The 32 T cell receptor beta chains reported below all come from one sample, sequenced in a study of CD8 T cells in Susac syndrome. A quantity of about 0.5 to 1 ug RNA underwent reverse transcription using random hexamers. TCRdb fed the immunoSEQ multiplex PCR reads into MiXCR, producing one record per CDR3 protein. The data contain about 120,000 distinct CDR3 sequences, roughly 94% of them seen just once; the ten biggest clones take up less than 0.15%. Sequencing input: CD4+ T cells from PBMCs. Receptors were obtained from a human donor with multiple sclerosis.

V is TRBV12-3 or TRBV12-4 and J is TRBJ1-5, with TRBD1 matching over 8 bases. The CDR3 has 16 amino acids. V trimming: 6 bases; J trimming: 3 bases; junction bases outside the gene matches: 10. The CDR3: CASSRTTGGNNQPQHF. DNA of the CDR3: TGTGCCAGCAGCCGTACTACAGGGGGAAACAATCAGCCCCAGCATTTT.

The chain uses TRBV7-9 and TRBJ1-2, with unresolved D. The CDR3 totals 12 residues. V lost 1 base and J lost 7, with 7 bases in between. The germline CDR1 and CDR2 sequences are SEHNR and FQNEAQ (reference sequence). The CDR3 region is CASSLEGFGYTF. The DNA for the CDR3 is TGTGCCAGCAGCTTAGAGGGTTTTGGCTACACCTTC. The complete variable domain, with remaining parts taken from reference TRBV7-9 and TRBJ1-2, reads DTGVSQNPRHKITKRGQNVTFRCDPISEHNRLYWYRQTLGQGPEFLTYFQNEAQLEKSRLLSDRFSAERPKGSFSTLEIQRTEQGDSAMYLCASSLEGFGYTFGSGTRLTVV.

This clonotype was recorded once. V gene TRBV5-6 combines with J gene TRBJ2-7; possibly TRBD2 for D (6 bases). Germline V gene lookup returns CDR1 SGHDT and CDR2 YYEEEE. V lost 1 base, J lost 2 bases, and 13 bases lay in between. The CDR3 extends over 15 amino acids. CDR3 DNA: TGTGCCAGCAGCTTGCGGTCCGGGAGCCCCTACGAGCAGTACTTC. Encoded protein: CASSLRSGSPYEQYF. Full variable domain (rest looked up from reference TRBV5-6 and TRBJ2-7): DAGVTQSPTHLIKTRGQQVTLRCSPKSGHDTVSWYQQALGQGPQFIFQYYEEEERQRGNFPDRFSGHQFPNYSSELNVNALLLGDSALYLCASSLRSGSPYEQYFGPGTRLTVT.

This chain links TRBV6-2 or TRBV6-3 with TRBJ1-2; D gene ambiguous. The length of the CDR3 is 11 residues. V lost 5 bases and J lost 8, with 9 bases in between. CDR1 is MNHEY and CDR2 is SVGEGT in the germline V gene. The CDR3 region has the DNA TGTGCCAGCAGTAGGACGAGAGGCTACACCTTC. It specifies CASSRTRGYTF.

The chain recombines TRBV3-1 with TRBJ2-1; the match to TRBD2 covers 11 bases. This CDR3 has 16 residues. J gave up 8 bases and V 4 bases, and 10 bases lay outside the gene matches. Per the germline V gene, CDR1 is LGHDT and CDR2 is YNNKEL (reference sequence). In DNA, the CDR3 is TGTGCCAGCAGCCCACGACTAGCGGGGTCGTCCCATGAGCAGTTCTTC. Translation gives CASSPRLAGSSHEQFF.

The chain links TRBV29-1 to TRBJ1-5, with unresolved D. The V gene's germline CDR1 is SQVTM and CDR2 ANQGSEA. Between the trimmed V and J ends, which lost 6 bases and 6 bases, there was a span of 12 bases. The CDR3 sequence is 12 residues long. The CDR3 DNA reads TGCAGCGTCCGGGGATTTGGTCAGCCCCAGCATTTT. Its translation: CSVRGFGQPQHF.

This clonotype came up once. The rearrangement uses TRBV29-1 and TRBJ2-1, with 10 bases matching TRBD1. V gave up 2 bases and J gave up 9 bases; unmatched junction bases: 4. The CDR3 extends over 13 amino acids. The germline gives CDR1 SQVTM, CDR2 ANQGSEA. The CDR3 protein is CSVERDRGSEQFF. The CDR3 region has the DNA TGCAGCGTTGAAAGGGACAGGGGTAGTGAGCAGTTCTTC.

The rearrangement uses TRBV6-5 and TRBJ2-5; 11 nucleotides align to TRBD1. In germline, CDR1 is MNHEY, CDR2 SVGAGI. The CDR3 loop spans 15 amino acids. J was trimmed by 1 base and V by 6 bases; bases with no gene match: 4. Here the CDR3 reads CASRAGTGGQETQYF. Written as DNA, the CDR3 is TGTGCCAGCAGAGCCGGGACAGGGGGCCAAGAGACCCAGTACTTC.

This clonotype was counted only a few times. The chain uses TRBV5-8 and TRBJ2-7, with D tentatively TRBD1 (6 bases). The CDR3 runs 15 residues. Per the germline V gene, CDR1 is SGHTS and CDR2 is YDEGEE. Trimming shortened V by 0 bases and J by 4 bases, and 14 bases separated the two germline ends. The CDR3 loop is CASSLAGSQGYEQYF. The CDR3 DNA sequence: TGTGCCAGCAGCTTGGCCGGATCACAGGGATACGAGCAGTACTTC.

Regarding this clonotype: The conserved phenylalanine or tryptophan normally closing the CDR3 is absent here, so this likely arose from a read error. The chain combines TRBV6-6 with TRBJ2-5; TRBD2 matches at 11 bases. V shed 6 bases and J 4 bases; nucleotides not matched to a gene: 7. The germline V gene encodes CDR1 MNHNY and CDR2 SVGAGI (reference sequence). The CDR3 is made up of 15 amino acids. For the CDR3, the DNA is TGTGCCAGCAGCATACTAGCGGGGGCTACAGAGACCCAGTACCTC. Translated, it gives CASSILAGATETQYL.

The V gene is TRBV6-5, the J gene TRBJ2-2; D gene unclear. V dropped 2 bases and J dropped 2 bases, with 9 bases sitting between them. Germline assignment: CDR1 MNHEY and CDR2 SVGAGI. CDR3 length: 15 amino acids. The CDR3 DNA reads TGTGCCAGCAGTTACAGTCAGCCCAACACCGGGGAGCTGTTTTTT. It encodes CASSYSQPNTGELFF.

The rearrangement joins TRBV27 to TRBJ1-3; the match to TRBD1 covers 11 bases. V lost 2 bases to trimming and J lost 4 bases; unmatched junction nucleotides: 4. Germline-derived CDR1 and CDR2 are MNHEY and SMNVEV (reference sequence). This CDR3 has 16 residues. CDR3 residues: CASSLRTGGPGNTIYF. CDR3 nucleotides: TGTGCCAGCAGTTTAAGGACAGGGGGCCCAGGAAACACCATATATTTT.

The genes are TRBV7-9 and TRBJ1-5, with 7 bases fitting TRBD1. Germline V CDR1 and CDR2: SEHNR, FQNEAQ (reference sequence). The CDR3 covers 16 residues. Trimming took 4 bases from V and 2 from J; bases not matched to a gene: 8. The CDR3 region has the DNA TGTGCCAGCAGCTCATTACAGGGGCCGGGCAATCAGCCCCAGCATTTT. This gives the protein CASSSLQGPGNQPQHF.

V usage is TRBV2 and J usage is TRBJ2-3, with D possibly being TRBD2 (5 bases). Looked up from germline, CDR1 is SNHLY and CDR2 is FYNNEI. The CDR3 is 14 residues long. The V and J ends lost 11 bases and 0 bases respectively, with 15 bases between them. The CDR3, as DNA: TGTGCCCCCGGGGTTACCCCTAGCACAGATACGCAGTATTTT. Amino acids: CAPGVTPSTDTQYF. The complete variable domain, with remaining parts taken from reference TRBV2 and TRBJ2-3, reads EPEVTQTPSHQVTQMGQEVILRCVPISNHLYFYWYRQILGQKVEFLVSFYNNEISEKSEIFDDQFSVERPDGSNFTLKIRSTKLEDSAMYFCAPGVTPSTDTQYFGPGTRLTVL.

V usage is TRBV29-1 and J usage is TRBJ1-1; 8 nucleotides align to TRBD1. The CDR3 is made up of 13 amino acids. Germline loops: CDR1 SQVTM, CDR2 ANQGSEA. J lost 1 base, V lost 7 bases, and 5 bases had no gene match. The CDR3: CSASDRANTEAFF. CDR3 in DNA: TGCAGCGCCTCGGACAGGGCGAACACTGAAGCTTTCTTT.

V is TRBV12-3 or TRBV12-4 and J is TRBJ1-2; D ambiguous. This CDR3 is 13 amino acids long. With 7 bases removed from V and 8 bases from J, the gap between germline ends came to 17 bases. The CDR3 DNA reads as TGTGCCAGCAAAGGAACCAGAATTGGCGGCTACACCTTC. Protein: CASKGTRIGGYTF.

V usage is TRBV5-4 and J usage is TRBJ2-1; D is possibly TRBD2 (5 bases). CDR3 length: 15 residues. The V gene lost 3 bases and the J gene lost 6 bases, with 16 bases spanning the gap. Germline V CDR1 and CDR2: SGHNT, YYREEE (reference sequence). CDR3: CASSSLLMRANEQFF. CDR3 sequence (DNA): TGTGCCAGCAGCTCCTTACTGATGAGGGCCAATGAGCAGTTCTTC.

The chain employs TRBV4-1 and TRBJ1-6, with D perhaps TRBD1 (5 bases). The CDR3 extends over 15 amino acids. Germline V gene lookup returns CDR1 MGHRA and CDR2 YSYEKL. The V gene lost 4 bases and the J gene lost 8 bases, with 15 bases spanning the gap. The chain's CDR3 is CASSPGEARDSPLHF. The CDR3 DNA is TGCGCCAGCAGCCCTGGGGAAGCCAGGGATTCACCCCTCCACTTT.

The chain recombines TRBV5-5 with TRBJ2-5; D gene uncertain. The CDR3 covers 14 residues. The V end lost 4 bases, the J end lost 5 bases, and 15 bases lay between the germline ends. Germline V lookup: CDR1 SGHKS, CDR2 YYEKEE (reference sequence). This CDR3 is CASSPGPAWETQYF. CDR3 nucleotide sequence: TGTGCCAGCAGCCCCGGGCCCGCCTGGGAGACCCAGTACTTC. Based on the CDR3 plus reference TRBV5-5 and TRBJ2-5, the full variable domain is DAGVTQSPTHLIKTRGQQVTLRCSPISGHKSVSWYQQVLGQGPQFIFQYYEKEERGRGNFPDRFSARQFPNYSSELNVNALLLGDSALYLCASSPGPAWETQYFGPGTRLLVL.

This clonotype has a single count. The chain's CDR3 is CAIQSPVSYEQYF. The CDR3, as DNA: TGTGCCATCCAGTCGCCGGTAAGCTACGAGCAGTACTTC. The rearrangement uses TRBV12-3 or TRBV12-4 and TRBJ2-7; D not resolved. Trimming shortened V by 10 bases and J by 3 bases, and 16 bases separated the two germline ends. This CDR3 has 13 residues.

J is TRBJ1-2 and V is TRBV9; 7 bases align to TRBD1. The CDR3 runs 12 residues. V lost 2 bases, J lost 7 bases, and 2 bases stayed unmatched. Germline assignment: CDR1 SGDLS and CDR2 YYNGEE. CDR3: CASSVAGGGYTF. CDR3 coding DNA: TGTGCCAGCAGCGTCGCAGGGGGTGGCTACACCTTC.

V is TRBV24-1 and J is TRBJ2-2, with 7 bases fitting TRBD1. V shed 7 bases, J shed 2 bases, and the junction held 6 bases outside the gene matches. CDR3 size: 15 residues. Germline loops: CDR1 KGHDR, CDR2 SFDVKD. The CDR3 sequence is CATRLRDSNTGELFF. Written as DNA, the CDR3 is TGTGCCACCAGACTCCGGGACAGTAACACCGGGGAGCTGTTTTTT.

V gene TRBV6-2 or TRBV6-3 combines with J gene TRBJ1-1; TRBD1 agrees at 8 bases. CDR1 and CDR2 from the germline V gene are MNHEY and SVGEGT. This CDR3 has 15 amino acids. V trimming: 2 bases; J trimming: 5 bases; junction bases outside the gene matches: 7. The CDR3 loop reads CASSYEGQGSTEAFF. Written as DNA, the CDR3 is TGTGCCAGCAGTTACGAAGGACAGGGCTCTACTGAAGCTTTCTTT.

The chain employs TRBV5-4 and TRBJ2-2, with D possibly TRBD2 on 6 matching bases. There are 15 residues in the CDR3. Germline V gene data show CDR1 as SGHNT and CDR2 as YYREEE (reference sequence). Trimming pared 4 bases from V and 4 bases from J, leaving 14 bases between. The CDR3 loop reads CASSPPGGSTGELFF. Here the CDR3 DNA reads TGTGCCAGCAGCCCACCCGGAGGGTCCACCGGGGAGCTGTTTTTT.

The rearrangement joins TRBV6-5 to TRBJ1-2; 10 bases line up with TRBD1. Germline V lookup: CDR1 MNHEY, CDR2 SVGAGI. V gave up 5 bases and J gave up 5 bases; unmatched junction bases: 11. The CDR3 sequence is 16 residues long. The CDR3 sequence: CASSESRGTGVYGYTF. In DNA form, the CDR3 reads TGTGCCAGCAGTGAGTCGAGAGGGACAGGGGTTTATGGCTACACCTTC.

This clonotype was found once. The V call is TRBV20-1, the J call TRBJ1-2, with D tentatively TRBD1 (6 bases). The CDR3 sequence is 17 residues long. From germline, CDR1 is DFQATT and CDR2 SNEGSKA (reference sequence). Trimming shortened V by 0 bases and J by 0 bases, and 17 bases separated the two germline ends. CDR3 sequence (DNA): TGCAGTGCTAGAGATCTGATGTGGGGGCCTGCTAACTATGGCTACACCTTC. It is translated as CSARDLMWGPANYGYTF.

V and J are TRBV20-1 and TRBJ1-4, with D tentatively TRBD1 (6 bases). Deletions cut 6 bases from V and 10 bases from J, with 12 bases between. Germline loops: CDR1 DFQATT, CDR2 SNEGSKA (reference sequence). The CDR3 sequence is 11 residues long. In DNA form, the CDR3 reads TGCAGTGCCTCGGGGGCTGCAAAACTGTTTTTT. Amino acids: CSASGAAKLFF.

This chain connects TRBV7-2 to TRBJ1-1; unclear D gene. Germline CDR1 SGHTA, CDR2 FQGNSA. This CDR3 comprises 14 residues. Trimming stripped 1 base from V and 1 base from J, with 7 bases between. CDR3 in DNA: TGTGCCAGCAGCTTAGAGCTCTCGAACACTGAAGCTTTCTTT. Translated, it gives CASSLELSNTEAFF. Combining the CDR3 with reference TRBV7-2 and TRBJ1-1 gives the whole variable domain GAGVSQSPSNKVTEKGKDVELRCDPISGHTALYWYRQSLGQGLEFLIYFQGNSAPDKSGLPSDRFSAERTGGSVSTLTIQRTQQEDSAVYLCASSLELSNTEAFFGQGTRLTVV.

This clonotype was seen just once. The chain uses TRBV3-1 and TRBJ2-3; D may match TRBD1 or TRBD2 (6 bases each). V was cut by 0 bases and J by 1 base, with 11 bases left in between. CDR1 and CDR2 (germline): LGHDT, YNNKEL (reference sequence). The CDR3 runs 16 residues. Here the CDR3 DNA reads TGTGCCAGCAGCCAAGATCCGGGGGCCCGCACAGATACGCAGTATTTT. Amino acid sequence: CASSQDPGARTDTQYF.

The chain has TRBV7-2 and TRBJ2-7; TRBD2 agrees at 9 bases. Germline V gene lookup returns CDR1 SGHTA and CDR2 FQGNSA. The V gene end was trimmed by 0 bases and the J gene end by 5 bases; junction bases not matched to a gene: 5. The CDR3 spans 15 residues. CDR3 region: CASSLATSGSHEQYF. The CDR3 DNA reads as TGTGCCAGCAGCTTAGCGACTAGCGGATCCCACGAGCAGTACTTC.

The CDR3 is CASSPPGSHPDEQYF. As DNA, the CDR3 is TGTGCCAGCTCACCACCGGGCAGCCACCCTGACGAGCAGTACTTC. This chain joins TRBV18 and TRBJ2-7, with D uncertain. V was clipped by 0 bases and J by 5 bases, with 14 bases between them. The CDR3 covers 15 residues. Germline CDR1 KGHSH, CDR2 LQKENI.

The rearrangement joins TRBV24-1 to TRBJ2-3; 9 bases align to TRBD2. Germline V gene lookup returns CDR1 KGHDR and CDR2 SFDVKD. The CDR3 consists of 17 residues. V gave up 3 bases and J gave up 4 bases; unmatched junction bases: 10. CDR3 in amino acids: CATSDKRASGEPDTQYF. In DNA, the CDR3 is TGTGCCACCAGTGATAAGAGGGCTAGCGGGGAGCCAGATACGCAGTATTTT.